This TCR beta chain originates from a study of blood T cell repertoires in COVID-19. Study-level background: COVID-19 samples, acute and convalescent, were from the United States, Italy and Spain.

In germline, CDR1 is SGHAT, CDR2 FQNNGV. V lost 2 bases and J lost 6; bases outside the gene matches: 2. The CDR3 length is 14 residues. This study enrolled people aged roughly 18 to 100 from about two dozen US geographic areas. Categorization into cohorts depended on clinical history that participants reported. In the original processing: Reference gene primers were amplified, and this amplification served to estimate nucleated cell counts. The assay was immunoSEQ multiplex PCR, and TCRdb's table has in-frame clones only and misses some. The DNA was the basis for D and trimming; V, J and clone size are from that table. The sample contains approximately 220,000 clones, roughly 87% of which appear only once.

This chain joins TRBV11-2 and TRBJ2-1; TRBD1 aligns across 9 bases. The sample comprised PBMCs or T cells enriched from blood (not recorded which). This receptor was obtained from a woman younger than 45 with acute COVID-19. CDR3 protein: CASSLLTGGNEQFF. DNA for the CDR3: TGTGCCAGCAGCTTACTGACAGGGGGCAATGAGCAGTTCTTC.